The 17 T cell receptor beta chains reported below all come from one sample, sequenced in a study of OX40 agonist ivuxolimab in advanced cancers. The data were produced by immunoSEQ multiplex PCR, yet TCRdb's version contains in-frame clones alone and is incomplete. This table has 13,000 or so clones, approximately 78% appearing once. Material: CD4+ or CD8+ T cells sorted from blood, obtained in a trial of the OX40 agonist ivuxolimab. All receptors derive from an adult with an advanced solid tumor such as melanoma, head and neck, liver or kidney cancer.

A single count supports this clone. This chain links TRBV6-5 with TRBJ1-1; possible D gene TRBD1, 5 bases. The germline V gene encodes CDR1 MNHEY and CDR2 SVGAGI. The CDR3 spans 13 residues. Trimming shortened V by 4 bases and J by 6 bases, and 12 bases separated the two germline ends. The CDR3 spells CASSFVEGSEAFF. CDR3 nucleotide sequence: TGTGCCAGCAGTTTTGTGGAGGGGTCTGAAGCTTTCTTT.

The CDR3 loop reads CASSLQFTGGYEQYF. CDR3 coding DNA: TGTGCCAGCAGCTTGCAGTTCACGGGGGGTTACGAGCAGTACTTC. This chain uses TRBV5-6 with TRBJ2-7; the match to TRBD2 covers 7 bases. The CDR3 extends over 15 amino acids. Germline V gene data show CDR1 as SGHDT and CDR2 as YYEEEE. V shed 1 base, J shed 4 bases, and the junction held 8 bases outside the gene matches.

V and J are TRBV7-6 and TRBJ2-1; D not certain. Trimming stripped 1 base from V and 1 base from J, with 11 bases between. The CDR3 loop spans 16 amino acids. Germline lookup yields CDR1 SGHVS and CDR2 FNYEAQ. CDR3 loop: CASSLEASPSYNEQFF. CDR3 DNA: TGTGCCAGCAGCTTAGAGGCGTCCCCTTCCTACAATGAGCAGTTCTTC. Filled out from reference TRBV7-6 and TRBJ2-1, the complete variable domain reads GAGVSQSPRYKVTKRGQDVALRCDPISGHVSLYWYRQALGQGPEFLTYFNYEAQQDKSGLPNDRFSAERPEGSISTLTIQRTEQRDSAMYRCASSLEASPSYNEQFFGPGTRLTVL.

V and J are TRBV6-5 and TRBJ2-2, with 8 bases aligning to TRBD1. Germline V gene lookup returns CDR1 MNHEY and CDR2 SVGAGI. Trimming at V came to 4 bases and at J to 6 bases, leaving 7 bases not matched to a gene. This CDR3 region has 15 residues. CDR3 region: CASSSGQGLAGELFF. For the CDR3, the DNA is TGTGCCAGCAGTTCAGGACAGGGTCTCGCCGGGGAGCTGTTTTTT.

This chain uses TRBV10-3 with TRBJ2-3; maybe TRBD1 (6 bases). The V end was cut by 7 bases, the J end by 3 bases, with 14 bases between. CDR1 is ENHRY, CDR2 SYGVKD, per germline. The CDR3 contains 14 residues. CDR3 bases: TGTGCCATCAAGGGGGATAGCTTGACAGATACGCAGTATTTT. The encoded protein is CAIKGDSLTDTQYF.

V gene TRBV5-4 combines with J gene TRBJ2-7, with 9 bases identical to TRBD1. Germline trimming cut 4 bases from V and 1 base from J; bases unmatched to any gene: 3. The CDR3 runs to 14 residues. The germline V gene encodes CDR1 SGHNT and CDR2 YYREEE (reference sequence). This CDR3 reads CASSPGQGSYEQYF. CDR3 bases: TGTGCCAGCAGCCCTGGACAGGGGTCCTACGAGCAGTACTTC. The whole variable domain, filled in from reference TRBV5-4 and TRBJ2-7, reads ETGVTQSPTHLIKTRGQQVTLRCSSQSGHNTVSWYQQALGQGPQFIFQYYREEENGRGNFPPRFSGLQFPNYSSELNVNALELDDSALYLCASSPGQGSYEQYFGPGTRLTVT.

The chain has TRBV10-1 and TRBJ2-1; the match to TRBD2 covers 10 bases. The CDR3 has 16 amino acids. The V gene end was trimmed by 4 bases and the J gene end by 3 bases; junction bases not matched to a gene: 6. The germline CDR1 and CDR2 sequences are WNHNN and SYGVQD (reference sequence). CDR3: CASSGLAGVGYNEQFF. CDR3 in DNA: TGCGCCAGCAGTGGTCTAGCGGGAGTGGGCTACAATGAGCAGTTCTTC.

The genes are TRBV4-2 and TRBJ1-5, with D unclear. V shed 5 bases and J shed 3 bases, with 8 bases lying between them. The CDR3 totals 13 residues. CDR1 and CDR2 (germline): LGHNA, YNFKEQ. This CDR3 reads CASSDGANQPQHF. As DNA, the CDR3 is TGTGCCAGCAGCGACGGTGCCAATCAGCCCCAGCATTTT.

The genes are TRBV29-1 and TRBJ2-2; 9 positions match TRBD2. From germline, CDR1 is SQVTM and CDR2 ANQGSEA. The CDR3 spans 16 residues. The V gene end was trimmed by 6 bases and the J gene end by 6 bases; junction bases not matched to a gene: 14. The DNA for the CDR3 is TGCAGCGTCCCGACAGGTCGTAGCGGGAGCTCCGGGGAGCTGTTTTTT. It specifies CSVPTGRSGSSGELFF.

At least ten counts were recorded for this clone. V is TRBV19 and J is TRBJ2-1, with D maybe TRBD2 (7 bases). The germline CDR1 and CDR2 sequences are LNHDA and SQIVND (reference sequence). V dropped 11 bases and J dropped 2 bases, with 13 bases sitting between them. CDR3 size: 13 residues. The CDR3 reads CAAGAGPYNEQFF. In DNA, the CDR3 is TGTGCCGCGGGGGCAGGGCCCTACAATGAGCAGTTCTTC.

J is TRBJ2-3 and V is TRBV19; D gene unclear. This CDR3 region has 16 residues. Germline CDR1 LNHDA, CDR2 SQIVND (reference sequence). V was trimmed by 1 base and J by 0 bases, leaving 11 bases between them. The CDR3 bases are TGTGCCAGTAGTATAGGGGCACAAACTAGCACAGATACGCAGTATTTT. The encoded protein is CASSIGAQTSTDTQYF.

The J gene is TRBJ2-7, the V gene TRBV7-9, with 7 bases that match TRBD2. V dropped 0 bases and J dropped 2; count of bases not matched to a gene: 7. Germline V gene lookup returns CDR1 SEHNR and CDR2 FQNEAQ (reference sequence). This CDR3 is built from 16 residues. CDR3 DNA sequence: TGTGCCAGCAGCTTAGCGGCGTCTAGCGGACCCTACGAGCAGTACTTC. It translates to CASSLAASSGPYEQYF.

This sequence joins TRBV10-1 and TRBJ2-1; 11 nucleotides agree with TRBD2. The CDR3 has 16 amino acids. Germline CDR1 is WNHNN and CDR2 is SYGVQD (reference sequence). V lost 6 bases, J lost 4 bases, and 8 bases stayed unmatched. This CDR3 is CASRSLGTSGYNEQFF. The CDR3, as DNA: TGCGCCAGCAGAAGTTTAGGGACTAGCGGATACAATGAGCAGTTCTTC.

As for this clone: At one of its ends the junction is not consistent with the germline gene, which may arise from a read error. This same CDR3 is encoded by further DNA sequences in the sample. The gene calls are TRBV2 and TRBJ1-2; maybe TRBD1 (6 bases). The V gene's germline CDR1 is SNHLY and CDR2 FYNNEI. This CDR3 is 17 amino acids long. Here the CDR3 reads CASSERQAPYSPYGYTF. CDR3 bases: TGTGCTAGCAGTGAACGACAGGCCCCTTACTCTCCCTATGGCTACACCTTC.

The chain employs TRBV4-1 and TRBJ2-3; D tentatively fits TRBD1 or TRBD2 (5 bases each). CDR1 is MGHRA, CDR2 YSYEKL, per germline. The CDR3 loop spans 16 amino acids. V shed 1 base and J shed 0 bases, with 11 bases lying between them. CDR3 loop: CASSQVPGPSTDTQYF. As DNA, the CDR3 is TGCGCCAGCAGCCAAGTTCCGGGACCAAGCACAGATACGCAGTATTTT.

This clone turned up a few times. The V call is TRBV28, the J call TRBJ1-2; 10 bases map to TRBD1. V shed 7 bases, J shed 0 bases, and the junction held 14 bases outside the gene matches. In germline, CDR1 is MDHEN, CDR2 SYDVKM. This CDR3 spans 18 amino acids. CDR3 in amino acids: CASTLPGQGILANYGYTF. The CDR3 DNA reads TGTGCCAGCACCCTACCGGGACAGGGGATTTTAGCTAACTATGGCTACACCTTC.

The chain joins TRBV5-4 to TRBJ1-3, with a weak D call TRBD1 (5 bases). The CDR3 spans 18 residues. Germline CDR1 SGHNT, CDR2 YYREEE (reference sequence). Trimming removed 3 bases at V and 1 base at J, with 20 bases between. The CDR3 nucleotides read TGTGCCAGCAGCTATCACCGGGACGTTCAAGAGTCTGGAAACACCATATATTTT. This codes for CASSYHRDVQESGNTIYF.